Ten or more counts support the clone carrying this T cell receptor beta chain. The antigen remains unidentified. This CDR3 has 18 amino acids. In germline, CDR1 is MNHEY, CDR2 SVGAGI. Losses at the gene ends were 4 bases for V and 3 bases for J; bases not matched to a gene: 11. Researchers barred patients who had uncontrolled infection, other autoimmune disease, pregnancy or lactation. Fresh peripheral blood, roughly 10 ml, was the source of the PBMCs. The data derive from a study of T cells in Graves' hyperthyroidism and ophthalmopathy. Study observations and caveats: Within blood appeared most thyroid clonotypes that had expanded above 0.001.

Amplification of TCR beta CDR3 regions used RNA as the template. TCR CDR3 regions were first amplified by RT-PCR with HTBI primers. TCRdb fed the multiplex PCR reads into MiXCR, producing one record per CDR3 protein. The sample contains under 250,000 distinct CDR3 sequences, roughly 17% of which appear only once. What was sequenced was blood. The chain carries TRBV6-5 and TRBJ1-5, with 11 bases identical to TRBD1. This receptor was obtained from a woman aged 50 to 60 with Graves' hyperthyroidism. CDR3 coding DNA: TGTGCCAGCAGTTTTACCATTCGGACAGGGGGCAACAATCAGCCCCAGCATTTT. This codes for CASSFTIRTGGNNQPQHF.